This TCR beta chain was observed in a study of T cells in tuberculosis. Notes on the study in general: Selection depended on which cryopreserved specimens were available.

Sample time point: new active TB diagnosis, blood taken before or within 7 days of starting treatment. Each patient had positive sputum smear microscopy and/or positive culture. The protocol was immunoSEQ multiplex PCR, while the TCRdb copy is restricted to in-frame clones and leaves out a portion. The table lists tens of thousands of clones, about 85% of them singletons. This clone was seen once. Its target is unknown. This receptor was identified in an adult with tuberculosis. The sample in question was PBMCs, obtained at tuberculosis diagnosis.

The CDR3 coding sequence is TGTGCCAGCAGCCAAGCTAGCGGGAGCTACGAGCAGTACTTC. Amino acid sequence: CASSQASGSYEQYF. The rearrangement links TRBV5-4 to TRBJ2-7; 10 nucleotides match TRBD2. Trimming at V came to 4 bases and at J to 3 bases, leaving 4 bases not matched to a gene. The germline V gene has CDR1 SGHNT and CDR2 YYREEE (reference sequence). The CDR3 runs 14 residues.